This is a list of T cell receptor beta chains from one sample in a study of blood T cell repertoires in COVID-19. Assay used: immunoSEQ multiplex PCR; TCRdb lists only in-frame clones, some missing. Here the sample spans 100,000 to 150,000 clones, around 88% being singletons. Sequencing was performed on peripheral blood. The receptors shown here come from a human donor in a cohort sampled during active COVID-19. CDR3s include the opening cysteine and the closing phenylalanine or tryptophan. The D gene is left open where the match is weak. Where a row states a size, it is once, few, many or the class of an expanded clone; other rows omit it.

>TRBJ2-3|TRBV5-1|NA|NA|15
CASSPNPQGTDTQYF
TGCGCCAGCAGCCCAAACCCCCAGGGCACAGATACGCAGTATTTT
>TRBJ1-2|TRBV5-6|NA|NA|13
CASSLQSFYGYTF
TGTGCCAGCAGCCTGCAGTCTTTTTATGGCTACACCTTC
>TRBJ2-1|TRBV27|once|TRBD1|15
CASSSAGGGYNEQFF
TGTGCCAGCAGTTCAGCAGGGGGCGGCTACAATGAGCAGTTCTTC
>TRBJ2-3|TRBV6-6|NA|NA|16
CASSSAERGSTDTQYF
TGTGCCAGCAGTTCAGCGGAACGGGGGAGCACAGATACGCAGTATTTT
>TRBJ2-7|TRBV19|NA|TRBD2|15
CASSRRTSGTYEQYF
TGTGCCAGTAGTAGGAGGACTAGCGGAACCTACGAGCAGTACTTC
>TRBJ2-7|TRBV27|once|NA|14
CASSLSSGYGEQYF
TGTGCCAGCAGTTTATCTAGCGGCTACGGCGAGCAGTACTTC
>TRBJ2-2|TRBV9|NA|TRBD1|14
CARNGTGVNGELFF
TGTGCCAGGAACGGGACAGGGGTTAACGGGGAGCTGTTTTTT
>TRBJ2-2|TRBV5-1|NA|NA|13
CASSLVLTGELFF
TGCGCCAGCAGCTTGGTTCTGACCGGGGAGCTGTTTTTT
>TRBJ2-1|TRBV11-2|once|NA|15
CASSRYLTGADEQFF
TGTGCCAGCAGCCGGTATCTTACGGGAGCAGACGAGCAGTTCTTC
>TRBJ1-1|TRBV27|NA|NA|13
CASSLSSLTEAFF
TGTGCCAGCAGTTTATCTTCACTCACTGAAGCTTTCTTT
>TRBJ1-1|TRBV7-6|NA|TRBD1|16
CASSRAPTGLNTEAFF
TGTGCCAGCAGCCGTGCCCCGACAGGGCTGAACACTGAAGCTTTCTTT
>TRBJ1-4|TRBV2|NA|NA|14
CASKTQGPSEKLFF
TGTGCCAGCAAAACACAGGGTCCTTCCGAAAAACTGTTTTTT
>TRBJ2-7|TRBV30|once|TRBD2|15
CAWSVLLGPGGEQYF
TGTGCCTGGAGTGTACTGTTGGGGCCGGGGGGGGAGCAGTACTTC
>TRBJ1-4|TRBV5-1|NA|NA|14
CASSFSGANEKLFF
TGCGCCAGCAGCTTTTCAGGGGCTAATGAAAAACTGTTTTTT
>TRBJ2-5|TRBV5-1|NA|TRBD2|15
CASSSSSGSYGTQYF
TGCGCCAGCAGCTCCTCTAGCGGGAGTTATGGGACCCAGTACTTC
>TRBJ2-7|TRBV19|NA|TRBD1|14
CATAPGQGIYEQYF
TGTGCCACCGCACCGGGACAGGGGATCTACGAGCAGTACTTC
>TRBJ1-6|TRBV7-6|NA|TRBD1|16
CASSLGSGTGSSPLHF
TGTGCCAGCAGCTTGGGTTCCGGGACAGGGTCTTCACCCCTCCACTTT
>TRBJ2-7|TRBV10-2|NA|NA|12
CASSQENYEQYF
TGCGCCAGCAGCCAGGAAAACTACGAGCAGTACTTC
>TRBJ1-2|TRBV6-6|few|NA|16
CASSYRQDSPHYGYTF
TGTGCCAGCAGTTACCGACAGGACAGCCCCCACTATGGCTACACCTTC
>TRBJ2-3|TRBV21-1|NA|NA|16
CASSGLAGGGPDTQYF
TGTGCCAGCAGCGGACTAGCGGGAGGGGGGCCAGATACGCAGTATTTT
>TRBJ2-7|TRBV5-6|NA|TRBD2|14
CARSWGAGGGEQYF
TGTGCCCGCAGCTGGGGGGCGGGGGGCGGGGAGCAGTACTTC
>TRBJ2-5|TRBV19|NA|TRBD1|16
CASSFSGTGLQETQYF
TGTGCCAGTAGCTTTTCCGGGACAGGCTTACAAGAGACCCAGTACTTC
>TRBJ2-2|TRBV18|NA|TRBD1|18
CASSPPGTGKVVTGELFF
TGTGCCAGCTCACCACCCGGGACAGGGAAAGTGGTCACCGGGGAGCTGTTTTTT
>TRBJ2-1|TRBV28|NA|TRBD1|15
CASSPRGTGSNEQFF
TGTGCCAGCAGTCCGAGAGGGACAGGGTCGAATGAGCAGTTCTTC
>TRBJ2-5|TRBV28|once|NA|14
CASSLMQEGETQYF
TGTGCCAGCAGTTTGATGCAGGAAGGAGAGACCCAGTACTTC
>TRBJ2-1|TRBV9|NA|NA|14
CASSVVGQTPEQFF
TGCGCCAGCAGCGTAGTTGGCCAAACCCCTGAGCAGTTCTTC
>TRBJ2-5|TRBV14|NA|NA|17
CASSPSASVRSQETQYF
TGTGCCAGCAGCCCCTCGGCGAGCGTGCGCTCCCAAGAGACCCAGTACTTC
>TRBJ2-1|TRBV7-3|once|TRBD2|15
CASSLSGGGRGEQFF
TGTGCCAGCAGCTTAAGTGGGGGAGGGAGAGGTGAGCAGTTCTTC
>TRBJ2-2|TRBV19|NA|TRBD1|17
CASSIDQATGHTGELFF
TGTGCCAGTAGTATAGATCAAGCGACAGGGCACACCGGGGAGCTGTTTTTT
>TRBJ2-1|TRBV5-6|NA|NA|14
CASSLRGSYNEQFF
TGTGCCAGCAGCTTGAGGGGATCCTACAATGAGCAGTTCTTC
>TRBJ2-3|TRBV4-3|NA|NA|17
CASSQVLQGSSTDTQYF
TGCGCCAGCAGCCAGGTCTTACAGGGTTCTAGCACAGATACGCAGTATTTT
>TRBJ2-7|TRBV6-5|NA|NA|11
CASARGVEQYF
TGTGCCAGCGCTCGGGGTGTCGAGCAGTACTTC
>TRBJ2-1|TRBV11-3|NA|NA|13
CASSPSRDNEQFF
TGTGCCAGCAGCCCGTCACGGGACAATGAGCAGTTCTTC
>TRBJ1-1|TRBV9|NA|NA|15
CASSGTELSNTEAFF
TGTGCCAGCAGCGGGACAGAGCTTTCGAACACTGAAGCTTTCTTT
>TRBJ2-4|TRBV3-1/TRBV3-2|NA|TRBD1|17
CASSQAPGQPGKNIQYF
TGTGCCAGCAGCCAGGCACCGGGACAGCCCGGCAAAAACATTCAGTACTTC
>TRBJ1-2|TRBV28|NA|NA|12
CASSFGREGYTF
TGTGCCAGCAGTTTTGGGCGTGAGGGCTACACCTTC
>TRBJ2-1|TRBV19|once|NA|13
CASRATTYNEQFF
TGTGCCAGTAGGGCGACTACCTACAATGAGCAGTTCTTC
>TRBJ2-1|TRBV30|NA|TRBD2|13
CAWRLAGANEQFF
TGTGCCTGGAGACTAGCGGGAGCCAATGAGCAGTTCTTC
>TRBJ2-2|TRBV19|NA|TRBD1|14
CASTLERGRGELFF
TGTGCCAGTACCCTGGAGAGGGGGCGGGGGGAGCTGTTTTTT
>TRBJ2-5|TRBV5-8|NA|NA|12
CASSLSRETQYF
TGTGCCAGCAGCTTGAGCCGGGAGACCCAGTACTTC
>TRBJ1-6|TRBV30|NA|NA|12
CASGTSFPPLHF
TGTGCCTCCGGGACTAGTTTCCCTCCCCTCCACTTT
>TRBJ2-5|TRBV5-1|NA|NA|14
CASRLNSGEETQYF
TGCGCCAGCAGATTGAACAGCGGAGAGGAGACCCAGTACTTC
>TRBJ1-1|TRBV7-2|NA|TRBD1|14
CASSFTTGRSEAFF
TGTGCCAGCAGCTTCACGACAGGGCGGTCTGAAGCTTTCTTT
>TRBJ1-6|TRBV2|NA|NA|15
CASKGGSSYNSPLHF
TGTGCCAGCAAGGGCGGGAGCTCCTATAATTCACCCCTCCACTTT
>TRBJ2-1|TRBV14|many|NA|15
CASSQGEARRRGQFF
TGTGCCAGCAGCCAAGGGGAGGCCAGACGGAGGGGCCAGTTCTTC
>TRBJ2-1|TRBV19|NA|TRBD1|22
CASSIAPPGGTGHSTPYNEQFF
TGTGCCAGTAGTATAGCACCCCCAGGGGGAACTGGCCACTCTACCCCATACAATGAGCAGTTCTTC
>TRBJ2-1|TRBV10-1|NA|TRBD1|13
CASSGGQGGSVFF
TGCGCCAGCAGTGGGGGACAGGGTGGTTCGGTGTTCTTC
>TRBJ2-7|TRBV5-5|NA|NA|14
CASSLPGNLGEQYF
TGTGCCAGCAGCTTACCGGGGAACTTAGGCGAGCAGTACTTC
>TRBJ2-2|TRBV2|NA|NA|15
CASSQGSGYTGELFF
TGTGCCAGCAGTCAGGGAAGTGGGTACACCGGGGAGCTGTTTTTT
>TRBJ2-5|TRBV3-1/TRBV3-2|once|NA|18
CASSQRGGGGTYQETQYF
TGTGCCAGCAGCCAACGCGGAGGTGGCGGGACCTATCAAGAGACCCAGTACTTC
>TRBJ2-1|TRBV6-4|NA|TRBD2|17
CASDGGLAGSSYNEQFF
TGTGCCAGCGATGGGGGACTAGCGGGGAGCTCCTACAATGAGCAGTTCTTC
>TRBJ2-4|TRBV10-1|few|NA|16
CASSDGSVQGGNIQYF
TGCGCCAGCAGTGATGGTTCTGTACAGGGGGGGAACATTCAGTACTTC
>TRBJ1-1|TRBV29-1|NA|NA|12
CSVDWANTEAFF
TGCAGCGTTGATTGGGCGAACACTGAAGCTTTCTTT
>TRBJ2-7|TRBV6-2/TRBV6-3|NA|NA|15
CASSPRLRSSYEQYF
TGTGCCAGCAGCCCCCGCCTCCGGAGCTCCTACGAGCAGTACTTC
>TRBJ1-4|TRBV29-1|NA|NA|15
CSVSPSGGRNEKLFF
TGCAGCGTAAGTCCGTCGGGGGGACGGAATGAAAAACTGTTTTTT
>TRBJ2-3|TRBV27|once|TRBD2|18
CASSLLGRTGLAPDTQYF
TGTGCCAGCAGTTTATTGGGTAGGACGGGACTAGCGCCAGATACGCAGTATTTT
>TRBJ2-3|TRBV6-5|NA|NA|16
CASSFSANGGTDTQYF
TGTGCCAGCAGTTTTTCAGCAAACGGAGGGACAGATACGCAGTATTTT
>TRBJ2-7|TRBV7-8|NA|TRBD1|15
CASSTDRGGSYEQYF
TGTGCCAGCAGCACTGACAGGGGAGGCTCCTACGAGCAGTACTTC
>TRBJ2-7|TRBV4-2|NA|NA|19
CASSQGAGSRRDSSYEQYF
TGTGCCAGCAGCCAAGGCGCAGGGTCGAGGCGGGACTCCTCCTACGAGCAGTACTTC
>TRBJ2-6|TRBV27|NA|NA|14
CATLGGSGANVLTF
TGTGCCACCCTTGGAGGTTCTGGGGCCAACGTCCTGACTTTC